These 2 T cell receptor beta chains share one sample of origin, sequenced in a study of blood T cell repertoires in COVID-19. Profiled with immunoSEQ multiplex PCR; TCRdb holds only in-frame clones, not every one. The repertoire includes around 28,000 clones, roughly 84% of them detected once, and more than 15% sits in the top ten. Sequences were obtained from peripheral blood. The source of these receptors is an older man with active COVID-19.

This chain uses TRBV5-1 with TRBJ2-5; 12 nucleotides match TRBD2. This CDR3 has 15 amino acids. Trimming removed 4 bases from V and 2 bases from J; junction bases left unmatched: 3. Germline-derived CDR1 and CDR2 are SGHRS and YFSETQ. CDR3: CASSPSGGDQETQYF. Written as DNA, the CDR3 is TGCGCCAGCAGCCCTAGCGGGGGGGATCAAGAGACCCAGTACTTC. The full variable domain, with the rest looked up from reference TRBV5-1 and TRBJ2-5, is KAGVTQTPRYLIKTRGQQVTLSCSPISGHRSVSWYQQTPGQGLQFLFEYFSETQRNKGNFPGRFSGRQFSNSRSEMNVSTLELGDSALYLCASSPSGGDQETQYFGPGTRLLVL.

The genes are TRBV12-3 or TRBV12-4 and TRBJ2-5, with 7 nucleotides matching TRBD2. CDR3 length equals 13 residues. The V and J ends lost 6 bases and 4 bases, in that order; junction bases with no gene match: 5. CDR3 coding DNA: TGTGCCAGCAGGAGACTAGCAGGAGAGACCCAGTACTTC. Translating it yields CASRRLAGETQYF.